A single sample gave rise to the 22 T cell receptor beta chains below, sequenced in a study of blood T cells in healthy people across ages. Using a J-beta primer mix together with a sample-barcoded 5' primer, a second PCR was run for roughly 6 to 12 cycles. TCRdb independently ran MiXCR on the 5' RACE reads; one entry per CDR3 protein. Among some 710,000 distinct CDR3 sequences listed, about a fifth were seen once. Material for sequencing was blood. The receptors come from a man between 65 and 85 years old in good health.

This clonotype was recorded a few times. The CDR3 loop is CASSLGMWDNSPLHF. The CDR3 DNA reads as TGTGCCAGCAGTTTAGGGATGTGGGATAATTCACCCCTCCACTTT. J is TRBJ1-6 and V is TRBV12-3 or TRBV12-4; D is ambiguous. The CDR3 has 15 residues. V lost 1 base and J lost 5, with 9 bases in between.

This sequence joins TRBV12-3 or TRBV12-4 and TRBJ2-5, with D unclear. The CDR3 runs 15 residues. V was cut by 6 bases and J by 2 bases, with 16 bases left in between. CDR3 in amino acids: CASRPGQAKQETQYF. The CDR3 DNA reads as TGTGCCAGCAGGCCGGGCCAGGCAAAACAAGAGACCCAGTACTTC.

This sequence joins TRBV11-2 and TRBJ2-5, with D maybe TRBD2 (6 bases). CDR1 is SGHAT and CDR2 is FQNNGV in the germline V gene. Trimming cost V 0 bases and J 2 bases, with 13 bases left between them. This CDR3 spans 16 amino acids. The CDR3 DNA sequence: TGTGCCAGCAGCTTAGACTCGGGGGACGGACAAGAGACCCAGTACTTC. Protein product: CASSLDSGDGQETQYF. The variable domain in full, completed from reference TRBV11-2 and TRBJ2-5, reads EAGVAQSPRYKIIEKRQSVAFWCNPISGHATLYWYQQILGQGPKLLIQFQNNGVVDDSQLPKDRFSAERLKGVDSTLKIQPAKLEDSAVYLCASSLDSGDGQETQYFGPGTRLLVL.

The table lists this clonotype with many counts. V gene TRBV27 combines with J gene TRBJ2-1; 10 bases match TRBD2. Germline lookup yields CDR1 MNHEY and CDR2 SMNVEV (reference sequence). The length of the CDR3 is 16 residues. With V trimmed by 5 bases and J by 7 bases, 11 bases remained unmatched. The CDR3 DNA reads TGTGCCAGCAGTATGCTCAGCGGGAGGGTTTTTAATGAGCAGTTCTTC. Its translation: CASSMLSGRVFNEQFF.

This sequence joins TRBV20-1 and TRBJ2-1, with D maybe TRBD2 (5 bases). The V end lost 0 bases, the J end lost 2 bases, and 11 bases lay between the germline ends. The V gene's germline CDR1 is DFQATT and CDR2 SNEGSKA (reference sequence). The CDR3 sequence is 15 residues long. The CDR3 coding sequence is TGCAGTGCTAGAGATCCAGCGGAGGCCTACAATGAGCAGTTCTTC. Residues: CSARDPAEAYNEQFF.

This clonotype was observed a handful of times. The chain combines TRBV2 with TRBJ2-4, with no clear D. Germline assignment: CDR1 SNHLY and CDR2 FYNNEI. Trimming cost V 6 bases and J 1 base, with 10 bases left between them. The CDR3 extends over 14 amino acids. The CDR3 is CASRQSWAKNIQYF. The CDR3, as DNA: TGTGCCAGCAGACAAAGCTGGGCCAAAAACATTCAGTACTTC.

The CDR3 bases are TGTGCCAGCAACCAGGCGCTGGGGGATCAAAACATTCAGTACTTC. It specifies CASNQALGDQNIQYF. The gene calls are TRBV2 and TRBJ2-4, with D tentatively TRBD1 or TRBD2 (5 bases each). V was cut by 7 bases and J by 5 bases, with 18 bases left in between. Germline V CDR1 and CDR2: SNHLY, FYNNEI. The CDR3 consists of 15 residues.

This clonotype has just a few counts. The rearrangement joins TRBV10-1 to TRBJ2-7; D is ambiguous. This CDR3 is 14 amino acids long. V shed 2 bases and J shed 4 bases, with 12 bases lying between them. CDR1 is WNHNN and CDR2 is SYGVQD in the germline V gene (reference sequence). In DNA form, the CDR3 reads TGCGCCAGCAGTGAGAATTCGTGGGGATACGAGCAGTACTTC. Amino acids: CASSENSWGYEQYF.

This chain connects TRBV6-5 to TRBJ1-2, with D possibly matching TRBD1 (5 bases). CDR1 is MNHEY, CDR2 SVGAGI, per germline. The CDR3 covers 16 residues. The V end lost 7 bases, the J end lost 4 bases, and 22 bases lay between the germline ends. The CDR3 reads CASKYPVGWGGYGYTF. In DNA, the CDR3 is TGTGCCAGCAAATACCCCGTTGGATGGGGGGGCTATGGCTACACCTTC.

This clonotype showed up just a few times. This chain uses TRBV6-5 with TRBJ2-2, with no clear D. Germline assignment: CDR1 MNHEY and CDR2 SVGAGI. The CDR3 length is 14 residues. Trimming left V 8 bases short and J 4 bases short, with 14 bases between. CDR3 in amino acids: CASVGPQITGELFF. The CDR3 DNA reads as TGTGCCAGCGTAGGACCCCAGATCACCGGGGAGCTGTTTTTT.

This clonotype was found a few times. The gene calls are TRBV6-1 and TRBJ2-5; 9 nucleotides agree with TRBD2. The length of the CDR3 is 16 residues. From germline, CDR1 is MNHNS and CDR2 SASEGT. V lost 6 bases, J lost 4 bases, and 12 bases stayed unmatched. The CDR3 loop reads CASSKGVAGVGETQYF. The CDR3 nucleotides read TGTGCCAGCAGCAAAGGGGTAGCGGGAGTGGGAGAGACCCAGTACTTC.

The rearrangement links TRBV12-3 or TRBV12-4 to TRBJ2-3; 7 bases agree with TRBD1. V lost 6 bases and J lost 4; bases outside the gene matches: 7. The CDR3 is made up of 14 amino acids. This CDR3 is CASSRDQGADTQYF. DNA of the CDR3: TGTGCCAGCAGCCGTGACCAGGGGGCAGATACGCAGTATTTT.

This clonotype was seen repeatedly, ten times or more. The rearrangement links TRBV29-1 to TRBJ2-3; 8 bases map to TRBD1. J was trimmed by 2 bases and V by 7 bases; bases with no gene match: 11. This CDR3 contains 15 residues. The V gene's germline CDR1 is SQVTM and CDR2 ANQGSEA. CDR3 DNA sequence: TGCAGCGCCGGAGGGGGACAGGCGATCACAGATACGCAGTATTTT. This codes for CSAGGGQAITDTQYF.

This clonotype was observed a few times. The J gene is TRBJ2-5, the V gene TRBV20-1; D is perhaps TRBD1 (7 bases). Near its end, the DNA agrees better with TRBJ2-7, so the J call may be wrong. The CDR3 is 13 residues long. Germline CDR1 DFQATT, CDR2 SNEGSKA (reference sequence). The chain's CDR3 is CSALTGGGNEQYF. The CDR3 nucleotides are TGCAGTGCCCTGACTGGAGGGGGCAACGAGCAGTACTTC.

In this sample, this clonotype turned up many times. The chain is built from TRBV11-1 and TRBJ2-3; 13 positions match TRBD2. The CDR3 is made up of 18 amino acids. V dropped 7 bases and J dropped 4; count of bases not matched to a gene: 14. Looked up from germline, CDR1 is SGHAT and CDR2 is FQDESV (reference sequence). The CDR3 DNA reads TGTGCCAGCAACCCGGGACTAGCGGGAACCTACGCCGCAGATACGCAGTATTTT. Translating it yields CASNPGLAGTYAADTQYF.

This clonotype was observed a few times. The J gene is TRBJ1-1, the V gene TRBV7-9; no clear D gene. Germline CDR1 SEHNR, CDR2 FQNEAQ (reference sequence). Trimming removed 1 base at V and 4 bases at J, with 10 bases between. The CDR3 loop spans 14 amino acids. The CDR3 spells CASSLEAMSTEAFF. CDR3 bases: TGTGCCAGCAGCTTAGAGGCCATGAGCACTGAAGCTTTCTTT.

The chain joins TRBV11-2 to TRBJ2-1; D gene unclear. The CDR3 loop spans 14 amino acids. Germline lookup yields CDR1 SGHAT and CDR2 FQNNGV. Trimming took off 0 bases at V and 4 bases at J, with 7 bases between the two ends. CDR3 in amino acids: CASSLDHSYNEQFF. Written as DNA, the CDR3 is TGTGCCAGCAGCTTAGACCACTCTTACAATGAGCAGTTCTTC.

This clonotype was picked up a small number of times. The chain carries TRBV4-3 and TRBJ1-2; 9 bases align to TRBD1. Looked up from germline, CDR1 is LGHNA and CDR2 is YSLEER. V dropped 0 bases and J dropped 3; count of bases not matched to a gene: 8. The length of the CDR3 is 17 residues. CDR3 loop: CASSQEAAGQGDYGYTF. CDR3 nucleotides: TGCGCCAGCAGCCAAGAGGCAGCGGGACAGGGTGACTATGGCTACACCTTC.

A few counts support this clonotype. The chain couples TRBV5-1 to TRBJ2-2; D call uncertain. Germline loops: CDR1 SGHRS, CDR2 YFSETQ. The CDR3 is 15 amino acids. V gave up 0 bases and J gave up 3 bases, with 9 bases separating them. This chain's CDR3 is CASSLGLTDTGELFF. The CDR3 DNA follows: TGCGCCAGCAGCTTGGGACTCACGGACACCGGGGAGCTGTTTTTT.

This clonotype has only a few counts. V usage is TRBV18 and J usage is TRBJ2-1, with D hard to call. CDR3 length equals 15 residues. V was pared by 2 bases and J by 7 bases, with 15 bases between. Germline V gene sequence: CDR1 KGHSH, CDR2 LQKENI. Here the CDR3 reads CASSPTTIRSNEQFF. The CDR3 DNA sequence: TGTGCCAGCTCACCAACCACCATTCGAAGTAATGAGCAGTTCTTC.

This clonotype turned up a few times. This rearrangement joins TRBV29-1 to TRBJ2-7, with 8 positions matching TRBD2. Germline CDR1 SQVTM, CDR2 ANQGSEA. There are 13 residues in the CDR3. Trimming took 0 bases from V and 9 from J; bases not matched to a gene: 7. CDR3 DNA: TGCAGCGTTGAAGACGCGACTAGCGCAGCGCAGTACTTC. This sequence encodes CSVEDATSAAQYF.

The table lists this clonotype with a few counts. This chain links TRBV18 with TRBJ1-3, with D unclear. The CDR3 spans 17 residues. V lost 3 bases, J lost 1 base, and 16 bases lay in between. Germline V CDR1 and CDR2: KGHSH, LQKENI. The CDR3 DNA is TGTGCCAGCTCACCCTCCCACGACTGGGTTTCTGGAAACACCATATATTTT. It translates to CASSPSHDWVSGNTIYF.